This T cell receptor (beta chain) originates from a study of cytomegalovirus exposure and HLA in healthy donors. Study-wide background: Unique TCRs numbering around 85 million, obtained from HLA-typed donors, made up an early data release.

CDR3 length: 13 amino acids. The germline gives CDR1 MNHEY, CDR2 SVGAGI. V dropped 5 bases and J dropped 10 bases, with 16 bases sitting between them. With 60 Vbeta and 13 Jbeta primers, the PCR was carried out. The repertoire was sequenced with immunoSEQ multiplex PCR; TCRdb's copy has only in-frame clones and lacks some. The repertoire holds 150,000 to 200,000 clones, over 65% seen once, with 3.1% in the top ten. Notes on the study in general: The authors excluded some V segments, including TRBV6-2 and TRBV6-3, as indistinguishable. The study recorded about 150 TCR beta chains that were cytomegalovirus-associated. Reportedly, diagnosis of cytomegalovirus status by the classifier showed high specificity and sensitivity.

The sample holds one count of this clone. Its antigen remains unidentified. Material for sequencing was PBMCs. This clonotype was obtained from a woman aged 40 to 55 in good health and CMV-seronegative. This chain connects TRBV6-5 to TRBJ2-3, with D hard to call. CDR3 bases: TGTGCCAGCAGTCCCCCCCATGGCCGTCCGCAGTATTTT. Protein product: CASSPPHGRPQYF.